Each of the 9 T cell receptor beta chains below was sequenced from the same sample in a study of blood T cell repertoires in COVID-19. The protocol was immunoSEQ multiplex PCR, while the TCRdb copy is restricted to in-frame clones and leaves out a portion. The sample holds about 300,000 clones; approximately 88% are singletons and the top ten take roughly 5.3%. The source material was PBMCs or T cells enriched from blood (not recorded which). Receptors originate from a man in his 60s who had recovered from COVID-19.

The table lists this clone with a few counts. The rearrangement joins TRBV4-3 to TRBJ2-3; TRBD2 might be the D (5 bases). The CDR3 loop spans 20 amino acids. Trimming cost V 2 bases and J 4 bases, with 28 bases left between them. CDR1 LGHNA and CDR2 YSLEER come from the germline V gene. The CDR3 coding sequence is TGCGCCAGCAGCCAAACCGCTTCAGGTCCGGGATCAGGACTCGCAGATACGCAGTATTTT. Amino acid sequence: CASSQTASGPGSGLADTQYF.

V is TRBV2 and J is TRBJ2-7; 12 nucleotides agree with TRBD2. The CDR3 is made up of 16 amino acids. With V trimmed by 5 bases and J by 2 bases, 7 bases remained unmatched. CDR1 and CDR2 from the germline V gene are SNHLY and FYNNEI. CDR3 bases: TGTGCCAGCAGTCTTCGACTAGCGGGAGACACCTACGAGCAGTACTTC. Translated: CASSLRLAGDTYEQYF.

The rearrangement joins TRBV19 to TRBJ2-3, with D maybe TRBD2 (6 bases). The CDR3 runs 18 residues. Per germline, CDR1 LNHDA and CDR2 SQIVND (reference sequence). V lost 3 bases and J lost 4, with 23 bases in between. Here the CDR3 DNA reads TGTGCCAGTAGTATGGGACTTCCACCTCTATCGCGCGCAGATACGCAGTATTTT. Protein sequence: CASSMGLPPLSRADTQYF.

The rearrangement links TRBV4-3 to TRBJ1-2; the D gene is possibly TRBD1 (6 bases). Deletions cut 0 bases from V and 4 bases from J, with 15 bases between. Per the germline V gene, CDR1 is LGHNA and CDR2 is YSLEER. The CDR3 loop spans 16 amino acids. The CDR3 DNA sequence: TGCGCCAGCAGCCAAGATGCGGGTAGGGGGAGCTATGGCTACACCTTC. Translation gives CASSQDAGRGSYGYTF.

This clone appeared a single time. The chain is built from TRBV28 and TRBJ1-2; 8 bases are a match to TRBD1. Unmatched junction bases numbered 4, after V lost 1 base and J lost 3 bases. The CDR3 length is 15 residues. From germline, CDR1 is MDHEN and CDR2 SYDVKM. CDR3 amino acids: CASSLYSTGDYGYTF. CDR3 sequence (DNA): TGTGCCAGCAGTTTATACTCGACAGGGGACTATGGCTACACCTTC.

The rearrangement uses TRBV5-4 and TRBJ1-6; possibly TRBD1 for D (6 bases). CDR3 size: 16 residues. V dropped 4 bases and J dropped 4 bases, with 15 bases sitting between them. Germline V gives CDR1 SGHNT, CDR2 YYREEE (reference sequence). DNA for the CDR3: TGTGCCAGCAGCCCCGGGGGGGGCCAATATAATTCACCCCTCCACTTT. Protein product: CASSPGGGQYNSPLHF.

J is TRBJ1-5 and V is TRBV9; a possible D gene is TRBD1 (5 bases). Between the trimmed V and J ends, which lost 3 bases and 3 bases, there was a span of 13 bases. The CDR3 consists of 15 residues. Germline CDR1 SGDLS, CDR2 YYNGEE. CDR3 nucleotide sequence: TGTGCCAGCAGCGCCGGGGGAGTCTACAATCAGCCCCAGCATTTT. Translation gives CASSAGGVYNQPQHF.

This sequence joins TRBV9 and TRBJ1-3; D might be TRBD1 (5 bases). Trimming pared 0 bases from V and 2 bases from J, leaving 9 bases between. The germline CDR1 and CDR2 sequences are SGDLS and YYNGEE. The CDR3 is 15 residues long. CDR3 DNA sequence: TGTGCCAGCAGCGTAGGGACAACCACTGGAAACACCATATATTTT. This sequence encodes CASSVGTTTGNTIYF.

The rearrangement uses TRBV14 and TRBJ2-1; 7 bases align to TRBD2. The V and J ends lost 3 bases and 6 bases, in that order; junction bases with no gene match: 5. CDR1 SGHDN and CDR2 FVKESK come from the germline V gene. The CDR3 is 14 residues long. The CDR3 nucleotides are TGTGCCAGCAGCCAGGCGGGAGCTCGCAATGAGCAGTTCTTC. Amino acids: CASSQAGARNEQFF.